The rows below give T cell receptor beta chains drawn from one sample of a study of blood T cell repertoires in COVID-19. TCRdb's copy holds only in-frame clones and misses some; the assay was immunoSEQ multiplex PCR. The sample yields some 250,000 clones, 70% to 90% seen once. Sequencing was carried out using peripheral blood. The receptors shown here come from a woman aged 60-75 years with COVID-19, enrolled during active disease. The CDR3 runs from the conserved cysteine through the conserved F or W. A D gene is named only where the DNA matches it firmly. Rows may omit the clone size; those that give it use once, few, many or a size class.

>TRBJ2-1|TRBV3-1/TRBV3-2|.|.
TGTGCCAGCAGCCCGGCAGCGGTCTCCTACAATGAGCAGTTCTTC
CASSPAAVSYNEQFF
>TRBJ2-7|TRBV20-1|.|.
TGCAGTGCTAGTTACTCCCCATCGGGGCAGTACTTC
CSASYSPSGQYF
>TRBJ2-3|TRBV30|.|.
TGTGCCTGGAGTCATCGGGGGACTAGCACAGATACGCAGTATTTT
CAWSHRGTSTDTQYF
>TRBJ2-1|TRBV15|.|.
TGTGCCACCCGCACTAGCAGAGGGCCCAATGAGCAGTTCTTC
CATRTSRGPNEQFF
>TRBJ2-3|TRBV30|TRBD2|.
TGTGCCTGGAGCTACAGCGGGAGCTCAGATACGCAGTATTTT
CAWSYSGSSDTQYF
>TRBJ2-2|TRBV27|TRBD1|.
TGTGCCAGCAGTTTATCGTTTACAGGGGCCACCGGGGAGCTGTTTTTT
CASSLSFTGATGELFF
>TRBJ2-3|TRBV29-1|TRBD2|.
TGCAGCGTTGCGGGACTAGCGGGAGGGTCCCTGACAGATACGCAGTATTTT
CSVAGLAGGSLTDTQYF
>TRBJ2-1|TRBV24-1|.|.
TGTGCCACCAGTGCAGACAGTTACAATGAGCAGTTCTTC
CATSADSYNEQFF
>TRBJ1-6|TRBV3-1/TRBV3-2|.|.
TGTGCCAGCAGCCTAAGAACCCAGGATAATTCACCCCTCCACTTT
CASSLRTQDNSPLHF
>TRBJ2-7|TRBV28|.|few
TGTGCCAGCAGTTTCCCCCCCGGGGGGCTTAGGGAGCAGTACTTC
CASSFPPGGLREQYF
>TRBJ1-1|TRBV6-2/TRBV6-3|.|.
TGTGCCAGCAGTTACACAGGCCCTTTACCCGCGGAAGCTTTCTTT
CASSYTGPLPAEAFF
>TRBJ2-5|TRBV28|.|.
TGTGCCAGCAGTTTAGGAGGGGTCCAAGAGACCCAGTACTTC
CASSLGGVQETQYF
>TRBJ2-7|TRBV6-5|.|.
TGTGCCAGCAGTTACTCGAGGTACGAGCAGTACTTC
CASSYSRYEQYF
>TRBJ1-2|TRBV6-5|.|.
TGTGCCAGCAGTTTGCGGCGGCCGCTGTCGAACTATGGCTACACCTTC
CASSLRRPLSNYGYTF
>TRBJ1-6|TRBV28|TRBD1|few
TGTGCCAGCGCATCAAACAGGGGAACCTATAATTCACCCCTCCACTTT
CASASNRGTYNSPLHF
>TRBJ1-2|TRBV28|TRBD1|.
TGTGCCAGCAGCTGGACAGGGTGGGGCTACACCTTC
CASSWTGWGYTF